A selection of T cell receptor beta chains follows, all from one sample in a study of vaccination effects on CD4 cells after COVID-19. Their specific antigens are unknown. Libraries were prepared by immunoSEQ multiplex PCR; TCRdb keeps only in-frame clonotypes and omits some of them. The table shows 65,000 to 95,000 clones, with around 74% occurring only once. The sequencing used CD4+ T cells from PBMCs cultured with HCoV-OC43 spike peptides, collected after COVID-19 vaccination. The receptors originated from a human donor who received a COVID-19 vaccine. The CDR3 runs from the conserved cysteine through the conserved F or W. D genes are given only for firm matches. Size is omitted from some rows. Given values are once, few, many or a class for expanded clones.

j_call | v_call | clone_size | d_call | cdr3_aa | cdr3_nt
TRBJ2-2 | TRBV2 | NA | NA | CASERAGHDTGELFF | TGTGCCAGCGAAAGGGCCGGGCATGACACCGGGGAGCTGTTTTTT
TRBJ2-2 | TRBV5-6 | NA | NA | CASSLFLQANTGELFF | TGTGCCAGCAGCTTGTTTCTACAGGCGAACACCGGGGAGCTGTTTTTT
TRBJ1-4 | TRBV24-1 | NA | NA | CATSDASTGEKLFF | TGTGCCACCAGTGATGCTTCCACAGGCGAAAAACTGTTTTTT
TRBJ1-2 | TRBV6-5 | NA | NA | CASSYLRDKTNYGYTF | TGTGCCAGCAGTTACTTAAGGGACAAAACGAACTATGGCTACACCTTC
TRBJ1-6 | TRBV4-1 | NA | TRBD1 | CASSPRTRDRGNSPLHF | TGCGCCAGCAGCCCACGAACCCGGGACAGGGGTAATTCACCCCTCCACTTT
TRBJ2-5 | TRBV29-1 | NA | TRBD2 | CSVDSGGRETQYF | TGCAGCGTTGATAGCGGGGGCAGAGAGACCCAGTACTTC
TRBJ2-5 | TRBV5-1 | NA | NA | CASSFSQAQETQYF | TGCGCCAGCAGCTTTAGTCAGGCACAAGAGACCCAGTACTTC
TRBJ1-5 | TRBV6-5 | NA | NA | CASSLVGGSNQPQHF | TGTGCCAGCAGCCTCGTAGGGGGTAGCAATCAGCCCCAGCATTTT
TRBJ2-3 | TRBV2 | NA | NA | CASSSDSVGTDTQYF | TGTGCCAGCAGCTCGGACAGTGTCGGCACAGATACGCAGTATTTT
TRBJ2-3 | TRBV18 | NA | NA | CASSTTSTDTQYF | TGTGCCAGCTCAACGACTAGCACAGATACGCAGTATTTT
TRBJ1-1 | TRBV27 | NA | NA | CASSGPMNTEAFF | TGTGCCAGCAGTGGGCCCATGAACACTGAAGCTTTCTTT
TRBJ1-2 | TRBV28 | NA | TRBD1 | CASSLSGTGSYGYTF | TGTGCCAGCAGTTTATCCGGGACAGGGAGCTATGGCTACACCTTC
TRBJ2-1 | TRBV7-9 | NA | NA | CASSLVSGFGQFF | TGTGCCAGCAGCTTAGTGAGTGGGTTCGGGCAGTTCTTC
TRBJ2-5 | TRBV7-3 | NA | TRBD2 | CASSFAGGEETQYF | TGTGCCAGCAGCTTCGCGGGGGGGGAAGAGACCCAGTACTTC
TRBJ1-1 | TRBV7-9 | once | NA | CASSLSRGSQAFF | TGTGCCAGCAGCTTATCGCGGGGGTCACAAGCTTTCTTT
TRBJ2-5 | TRBV2 | NA | NA | CASRGTLQETQYF | TGTGCCAGCAGGGGGACACTCCAAGAGACCCAGTACTTC
TRBJ1-2 | TRBV2 | NA | TRBD1 | CASDRTGDQGYGYTF | TGTGCCAGCGACCGGACAGGGGATCAGGGCTATGGCTACACCTTC
TRBJ2-2 | TRBV11-3 | NA | TRBD1 | CASSRDRGRSGELFF | TGTGCCAGCAGCCGGGACAGGGGGCGCAGCGGGGAGCTGTTTTTT
TRBJ2-3 | TRBV6-5 | NA | NA | CASSYPGQKDTQYF | TGTGCCAGCAGTTACCCGGGGCAGAAGGATACGCAGTATTTT
TRBJ1-2 | TRBV6-5 | NA | NA | CASIGQPGSGYTF | TGTGCCAGCATAGGGCAGCCAGGCAGTGGCTACACCTTC
TRBJ1-2 | TRBV6-5 | NA | NA | CASRTGSNYGYTF | TGTGCCAGCAGAACAGGTTCTAACTATGGCTACACCTTC
TRBJ1-6 | TRBV5-6 | NA | NA | CASSLLTNSPLHF | TGTGCCAGCAGCCTCCTGACCAATTCACCCCTCCACTTT
TRBJ1-4 | TRBV7-3 | NA | NA | CASSLGLANEKLFF | TGTGCCAGCAGCTTAGGGCTCGCTAATGAAAAACTGTTTTTT
TRBJ2-5 | TRBV2 | NA | TRBD1 | CASIGTGQETQYF | TGTGCCAGCATTGGGACAGGACAAGAGACCCAGTACTTC
TRBJ2-1 | TRBV10-3 | NA | NA | CAISESNSGVQEQFF | TGTGCCATCAGTGAGTCGAATTCCGGGGTCCAAGAGCAGTTCTTC
TRBJ1-1 | TRBV7-3 | NA | NA | CASSLSMNTEAFF | TGTGCCAGCAGCTTATCCATGAACACTGAAGCTTTCTTT
TRBJ2-3 | TRBV7-9 | NA | NA | CASSFAGGTDTQYF | TGTGCCAGCAGCTTTGCCGGGGGCACAGATACGCAGTATTTT
TRBJ1-4 | TRBV6-5 | NA | NA | CASDWGASGEKLFF | TGTGCCAGCGATTGGGGGGCTAGCGGTGAAAAACTGTTTTTT
TRBJ1-1 | TRBV3-1/TRBV3-2 | NA | TRBD1 | CASSRTTGGEAFF | TGTGCCAGCAGCCGGACGACAGGGGGCGAAGCTTTCTTT
TRBJ2-3 | TRBV7-2 | NA | NA | CASSFGVSIDTQYF | TGTGCCAGCAGCTTCGGGGTATCTATAGATACGCAGTATTTT
TRBJ2-6 | TRBV7-2 | NA | NA | CASSLERSGANVLTF | TGTGCCAGCAGCTTAGAGCGCTCTGGGGCCAACGTCCTGACTTTC
TRBJ2-5 | TRBV4-1 | NA | TRBD1 | CASSQDVRTGQTQYF | TGCGCCAGCAGCCAAGATGTCCGGACAGGGCAGACCCAGTACTTC
TRBJ1-2 | TRBV19 | NA | TRBD1 | CASSAQGGSYGYTF | TGTGCCAGTAGTGCCCAGGGGGGTAGCTATGGCTACACCTTC
TRBJ2-3 | TRBV7-2 | NA | NA | CASSWGAGDTQYF | TGTGCCAGCAGCTGGGGGGCCGGGGATACGCAGTATTTT
TRBJ1-3 | TRBV6-1 | NA | NA | CASSVSPLIGSGNTIYF | TGTGCCAGCAGTGTATCCCCCCTCATAGGGTCTGGAAACACCATATATTTT
TRBJ1-6 | TRBV6-6 | once | NA | CASSYSYSPLHF | TGTGCCAGCAGTTACTCATATTCACCCCTCCACTTT
TRBJ1-1 | TRBV28 | few | NA | CASSSISYEAFF | TGTGCCAGCAGTTCCATATCCTACGAAGCTTTCTTT
TRBJ1-4 | TRBV14 | NA | NA | CASSPLLGPEKLFF | TGTGCCAGCAGCCCCCTTTTGGGGCCCGAAAAACTGTTTTTT
TRBJ1-5 | TRBV5-8 | NA | NA | CASFRGGHQPQHF | TGTGCCAGCTTCCGCGGGGGCCATCAGCCCCAGCATTTT
TRBJ2-2 | TRBV5-1 | NA | NA | CASSLVQGSNTGELFF | TGCGCCAGCAGCTTGGTCCAGGGATCGAACACCGGGGAGCTGTTTTTT
TRBJ1-5 | TRBV6-5 | NA | NA | CASSYSPRAGQPQHF | TGTGCCAGCAGTTACTCTCCCAGGGCTGGTCAGCCCCAGCATTTT
TRBJ1-3 | TRBV28 | once | TRBD1 | CASKQGAPGNTIYF | TGTGCCAGCAAACAGGGGGCGCCCGGAAACACCATATATTTT
TRBJ2-3 | TRBV6-1 | NA | NA | CASSERWSSEYF | TGTGCCAGCAGTGAAAGATGGAGTTCTGAGTATTTT
TRBJ1-1 | TRBV6-5 | NA | NA | CATVTRGENTEAFF | TGTGCCACGGTCACTCGGGGGGAGAACACTGAAGCTTTCTTT
TRBJ2-3 | TRBV19 | NA | TRBD2 | CASSISGGASYTQYF | TGTGCCAGTAGTATTAGCGGGGGGGCCTCTTATACGCAGTATTTT
TRBJ1-5 | TRBV27 | NA | NA | CASRLQGYGNQPQHF | TGTGCCAGCAGACTACAGGGCTATGGCAATCAGCCCCAGCATTTT